The TCR beta chain under discussion was sequenced for a study of T cells in Graves' hyperthyroidism and ophthalmopathy (dated by TCRdb to between 2018 and 2021). Regarding the study in general: Peripheral blood samples were taken at the time of initial diagnosis, prior to any treatment. To identify TCR V-J signatures that set the groups apart, the researchers used a discovery cohort of 90 to 100 patients, made up of around 40 with Graves' ophthalmopathy and around 58 with stable Graves' hyperthyroidism. Whether ophthalmopathy could be predicted prospectively was tested in an independent validation cohort made up of under 20 hyperthyroidism patients plus 17 patients who later progressed to ophthalmopathy. The 90 to 100 discovery patients were randomly divided into training and test sets at a 7:3 ratio. In roughly six Graves' hyperthyroidism patients, the study also compared T-cell repertoires from thyroid tissue with T-cell repertoires from blood. Following sampling, methimazole starting at 30 mg daily was given to hyperthyroidism patients, and high-dose intravenous methylprednisolone was given to ophthalmopathy patients. According to the paper, TCR Vbeta CDR3 sequencing was carried out on roughly 130 peripheral blood samples, which came from fewer than 50 ophthalmopathy, under 80 hyperthyroidism and approximately 17 progressor patients.

Stable Graves' hyperthyroidism was defined as no progression to ophthalmopathy during 18 months of follow-up. Hyperthyroidism patients were newly diagnosed, with disease duration under 2 months, and aged 18 to 65 years. Exclusion was applied to patients with uncontrolled infections, other autoimmune diseases, pregnancy or lactation. Diagnoses were established on the basis of clinical symptoms, serum thyroxine and TRAb, thyroid ultrasound, and orbital computed tomography. Ficoll-Paque density gradient centrifugation was used to isolate PBMCs from 9.5 to 10 ml of fresh peripheral blood. Total RNA was extracted with Trizol reagent, and quality was checked on an Agilent 2100 Bioanalyzer. About this clonotype: The clone's antigen remains unknown. Per-base qualities were not stored, and no clone one base away is much larger.

Amplification of TCR beta CDR3 regions was carried out from RNA transcripts. A first-round RT-PCR of the TCR CDR3 used the HTBI primer set with the Qiagen OneStep RT-PCR kit. The libraries were constructed in a second round of multiplex PCR and then size-selected and purified. Sequencing of the libraries was done on an Illumina HiSeq2000 using paired-end 100 bp reads. Concerning the study's data processing: SOAPnuke was used to process the raw data, throwing out any read that contained adapters or uncalled bases, had a mean Phred below 15, or lacked an exact constant-primer or identifier match. COPE v1.2.5 was used to merge the high-quality paired reads, and each unique nucleotide sequence was defined as a clonotype. MiTCR v1.1 was used to align clonotypes to the IMGT TRBV, TRBD and TRBJ reference segments. The analysis included only V-J combinations with a frequency above 0.0001, which together covered more than 98% of the repertoires. The TCS score was defined as F50 (clonal expansion) divided by E x V (chaos), with BLOSUM62-based TCRdist calculated between CDR3 peptides within each V-J. Welch's t-statistics and random forest reduced 514 V-J features to 10 to 15, which were used in a naive Bayes classifier (R e1071). TCRdb took the public reads, trimmed them with fastp at Q25, ran MiXCR for clone calling and kept in-frame beta chains. CDR3 protein sequences are deduplicated, and each keeps its most common genes and DNA. The V and J calls here are based on TCRdb, not the publication. The sample records around 280,000 distinct CDR3 sequences, around 15% of which are singletons. 7% to 9% of the sample is in the top ten clones.

The germline V gene specifies KGHDR as CDR1 and SFDVKD as CDR2. Unmatched junction bases come to 7, with V trimmed by 10 bases and J by 5 bases. Including cysteine and phenylalanine, the CDR3 has 13 amino acids. The DNA shown is the 39-base CDR3, in frame from base 1. Overall results and qualifications from the work: In validation, the model predicted progression to ophthalmopathy a median of roughly 6.1 months before onset, with about 71% sensitivity and almost 75% specificity. A 13 V-J signature model separated ophthalmopathy from stable hyperthyroidism, with around 91% sensitivity and just under 84% specificity in cross-validation and 80%/75% in testing. Sample size was not statistically predetermined, and blinding of investigators to group allocation was not performed. Most expanded thyroid clonotypes (frequency above 0.001) were also found in blood, which suggests that blood repertoires may mirror thyroid immune responses.

Rearrangement joined TRBV24-1 to TRBJ2-1, and 7 junction bases match TRBD1. The sequencing input was blood. The origin of this receptor is a woman aged 40 to 50 with Graves' hyperthyroidism. The CDR3 loop reads CATSGQVDNEQFF. The DNA is TGTGCCACTTCAGGACAGGTTGACAATGAGCAGTTCTTC.